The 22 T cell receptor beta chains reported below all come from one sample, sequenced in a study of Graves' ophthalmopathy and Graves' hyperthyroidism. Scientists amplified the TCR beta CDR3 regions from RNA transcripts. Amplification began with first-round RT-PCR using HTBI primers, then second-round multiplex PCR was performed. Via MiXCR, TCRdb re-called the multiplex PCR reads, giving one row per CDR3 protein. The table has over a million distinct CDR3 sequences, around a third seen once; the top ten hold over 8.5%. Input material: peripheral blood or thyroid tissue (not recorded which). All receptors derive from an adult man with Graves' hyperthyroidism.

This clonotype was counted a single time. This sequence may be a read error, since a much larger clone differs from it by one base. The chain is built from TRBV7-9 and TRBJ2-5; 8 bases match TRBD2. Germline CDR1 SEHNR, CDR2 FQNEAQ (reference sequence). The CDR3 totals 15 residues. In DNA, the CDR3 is TGTGCCGGCAGCTTAGAGGTAGCGGGGCTGGAGACCCAGTACTTC. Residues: CAGSLEVAGLETQYF.

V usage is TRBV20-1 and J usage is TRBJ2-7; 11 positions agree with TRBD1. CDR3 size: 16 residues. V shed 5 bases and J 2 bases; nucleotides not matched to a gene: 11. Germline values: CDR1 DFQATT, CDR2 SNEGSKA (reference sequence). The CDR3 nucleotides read TGCAGTGCTGGCCGGGTCGGGGGACAGGGGGCCTACGAGCAGTACTTC. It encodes CSAGRVGGQGAYEQYF.

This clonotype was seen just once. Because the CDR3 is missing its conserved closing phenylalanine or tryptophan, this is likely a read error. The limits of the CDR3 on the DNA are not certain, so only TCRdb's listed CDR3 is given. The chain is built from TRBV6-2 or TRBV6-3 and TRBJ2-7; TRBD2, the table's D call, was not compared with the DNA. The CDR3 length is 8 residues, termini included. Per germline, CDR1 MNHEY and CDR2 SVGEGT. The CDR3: CASSWTSG.

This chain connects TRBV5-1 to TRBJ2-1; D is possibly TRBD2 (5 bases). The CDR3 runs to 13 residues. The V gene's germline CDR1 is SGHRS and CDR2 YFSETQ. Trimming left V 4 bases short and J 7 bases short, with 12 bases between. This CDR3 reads CASSGSAFNEQFF. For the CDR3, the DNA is TGCGCCAGCAGCGGGAGTGCGTTTAATGAGCAGTTCTTC.

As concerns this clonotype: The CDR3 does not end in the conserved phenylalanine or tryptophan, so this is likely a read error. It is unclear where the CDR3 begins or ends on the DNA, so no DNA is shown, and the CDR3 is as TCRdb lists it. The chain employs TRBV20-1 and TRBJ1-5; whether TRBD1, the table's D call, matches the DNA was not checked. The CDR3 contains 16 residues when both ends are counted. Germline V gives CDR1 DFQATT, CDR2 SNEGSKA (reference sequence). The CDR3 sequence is CSASRGGARAISPSMV.

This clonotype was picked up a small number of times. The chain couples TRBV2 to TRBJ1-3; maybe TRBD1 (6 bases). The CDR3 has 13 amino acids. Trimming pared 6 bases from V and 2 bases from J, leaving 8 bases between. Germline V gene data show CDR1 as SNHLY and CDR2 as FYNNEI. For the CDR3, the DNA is TGTGCCAGCAGACAGGGTGCTGGAAACACCATATATTTT. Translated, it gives CASRQGAGNTIYF.

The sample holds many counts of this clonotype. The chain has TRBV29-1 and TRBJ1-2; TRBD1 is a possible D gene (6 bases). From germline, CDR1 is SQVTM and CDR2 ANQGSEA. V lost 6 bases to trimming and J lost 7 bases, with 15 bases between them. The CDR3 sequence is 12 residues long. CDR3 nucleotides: TGCAGCGTAGCATCACAGGGTAGTGGCTACACCTTC. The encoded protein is CSVASQGSGYTF.

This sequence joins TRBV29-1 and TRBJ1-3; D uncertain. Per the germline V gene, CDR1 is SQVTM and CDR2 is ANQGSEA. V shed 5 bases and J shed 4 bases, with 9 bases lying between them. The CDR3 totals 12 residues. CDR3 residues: CSVTQRGNTIYF. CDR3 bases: TGCAGCGTTACCCAGAGGGGAAACACCATATATTTT.

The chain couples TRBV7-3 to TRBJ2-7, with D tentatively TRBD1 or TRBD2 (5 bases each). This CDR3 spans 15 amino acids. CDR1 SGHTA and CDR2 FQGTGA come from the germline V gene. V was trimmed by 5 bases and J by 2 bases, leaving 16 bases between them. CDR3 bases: TGTGCCAGCAGCGTCCCCGGGACGGACACCTACGAGCAGTACTTC. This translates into CASSVPGTDTYEQYF.

CDR3 loop: CASSYTTGLSYTF. Here the CDR3 DNA reads TGTGCCAGCAGCTATACGACAGGTTTAAGCTACACCTTC. V gene TRBV7-9 combines with J gene TRBJ1-2, with D possibly being TRBD1 (6 bases). The CDR3 sequence is 13 residues long. Germline loops: CDR1 SEHNR, CDR2 FQNEAQ (reference sequence). Trimming left V 4 bases short and J 9 bases short, with 15 bases between.

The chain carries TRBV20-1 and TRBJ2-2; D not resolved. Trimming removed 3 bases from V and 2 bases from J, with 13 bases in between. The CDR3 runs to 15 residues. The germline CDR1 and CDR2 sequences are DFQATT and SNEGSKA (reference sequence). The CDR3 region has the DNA TGCAGTGCTAGTCGCGAAAACTTAAACACCGGGGAGCTGTTTTTT. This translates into CSASRENLNTGELFF.

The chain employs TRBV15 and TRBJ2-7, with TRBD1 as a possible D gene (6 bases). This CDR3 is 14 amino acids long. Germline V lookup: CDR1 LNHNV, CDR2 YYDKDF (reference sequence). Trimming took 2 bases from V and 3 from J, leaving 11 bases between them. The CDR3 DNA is TGTGCCACCAGCAGATTAGCACAGGGCTACGAGCAGTACTTC. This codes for CATSRLAQGYEQYF. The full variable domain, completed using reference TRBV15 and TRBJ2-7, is DAMVIQNPRYQVTQFGKPVTLSCSQTLNHNVMYWYQQKSSQAPKLLFHYYDKDFNNEADTPDNFQSRRPNTSFCFLDIRSPGLGDTAMYLCATSRLAQGYEQYFGPGTRLTVT.

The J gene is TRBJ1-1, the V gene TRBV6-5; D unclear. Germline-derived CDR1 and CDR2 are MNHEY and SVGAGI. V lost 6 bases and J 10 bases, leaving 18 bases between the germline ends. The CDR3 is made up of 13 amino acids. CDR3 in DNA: TGTGCCAGCAGACCCCCCTCTAGGGTCGGAGCTTTCTTT. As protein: CASRPPSRVGAFF.

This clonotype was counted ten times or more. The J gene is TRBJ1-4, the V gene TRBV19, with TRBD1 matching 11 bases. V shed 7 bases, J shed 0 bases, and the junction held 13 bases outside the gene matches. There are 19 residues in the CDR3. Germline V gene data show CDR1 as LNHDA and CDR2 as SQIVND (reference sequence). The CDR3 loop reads CASTIRTGGFYTTNEKLFF. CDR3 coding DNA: TGTGCCAGTACGATCCGGACAGGGGGCTTCTATACAACTAATGAAAAACTGTTTTTT.

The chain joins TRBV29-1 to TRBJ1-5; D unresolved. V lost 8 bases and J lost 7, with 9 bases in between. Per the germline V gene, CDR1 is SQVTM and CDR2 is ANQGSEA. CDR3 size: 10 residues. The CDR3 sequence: CSLFGQPQHF. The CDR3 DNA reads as TGCAGCTTGTTTGGCCAGCCCCAGCATTTT.

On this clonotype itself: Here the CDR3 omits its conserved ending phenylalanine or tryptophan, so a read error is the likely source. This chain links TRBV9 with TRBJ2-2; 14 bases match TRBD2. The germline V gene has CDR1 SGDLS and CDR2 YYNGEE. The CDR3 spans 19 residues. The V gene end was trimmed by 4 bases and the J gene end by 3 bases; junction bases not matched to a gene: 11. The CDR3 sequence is CASSPGLAGGPSDTGELFS. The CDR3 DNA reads TGTGCCAGCAGCCCAGGACTAGCGGGGGGCCCATCGGACACCGGGGAGCTGTTTTCT.

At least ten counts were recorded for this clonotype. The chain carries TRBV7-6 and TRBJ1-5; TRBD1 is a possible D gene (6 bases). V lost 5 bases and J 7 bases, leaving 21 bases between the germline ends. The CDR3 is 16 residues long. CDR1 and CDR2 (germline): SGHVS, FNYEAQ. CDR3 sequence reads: CASSPTPGQLGQPQHF. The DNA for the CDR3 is TGTGCCAGCAGCCCTACTCCCGGACAGTTGGGGCAGCCCCAGCATTTT. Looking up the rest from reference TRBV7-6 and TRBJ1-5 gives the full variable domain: GAGVSQSPRYKVTKRGQDVALRCDPISGHVSLYWYRQALGQGPEFLTYFNYEAQQDKSGLPNDRFSAERPEGSISTLTIQRTEQRDSAMYRCASSPTPGQLGQPQHFGDGTRLSIL.

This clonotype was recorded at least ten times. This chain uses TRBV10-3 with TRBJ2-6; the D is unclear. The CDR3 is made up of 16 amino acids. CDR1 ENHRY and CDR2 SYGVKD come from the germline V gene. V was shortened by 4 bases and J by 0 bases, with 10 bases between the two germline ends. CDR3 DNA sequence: TGTGCCATCAGTGGACGGGCGAACTCTGGGGCCAACGTCCTGACTTTC. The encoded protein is CAISGRANSGANVLTF.

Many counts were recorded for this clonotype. CDR3 DNA: TGTGCCAGCACTCCTCCCGAGGCCCGAACTGAAGCTTTCTTT. Amino acids: CASTPPEARTEAFF. The rearrangement joins TRBV12-3 or TRBV12-4 to TRBJ1-1; D is undetermined. The CDR3 totals 14 residues. Between the trimmed V and J ends, which lost 7 bases and 5 bases, there was a span of 17 bases.

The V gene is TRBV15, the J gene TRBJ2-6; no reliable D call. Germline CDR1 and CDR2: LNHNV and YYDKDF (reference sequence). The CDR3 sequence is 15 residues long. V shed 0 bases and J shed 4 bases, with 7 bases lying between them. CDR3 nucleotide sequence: TGTGCCACCAGCAGAGATGAGGCCGGGGCCAACGTCCTGACTTTC. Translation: CATSRDEAGANVLTF.

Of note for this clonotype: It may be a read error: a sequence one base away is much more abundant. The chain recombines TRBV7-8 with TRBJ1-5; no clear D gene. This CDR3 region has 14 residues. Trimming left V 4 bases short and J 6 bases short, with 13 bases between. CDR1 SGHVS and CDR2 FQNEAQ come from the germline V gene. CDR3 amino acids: CASSSASGRQPQHF. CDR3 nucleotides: TGTGCCAGCAGCTCAGCTTCAGGTCGTCAGCCCCAGCATTTT.

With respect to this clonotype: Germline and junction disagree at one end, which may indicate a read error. The CDR3 region is CASSQVGGGGSSYEQYF. The CDR3 nucleotides are TGCGCCAGCAGCCAAGTCGGCGGCGGGGGGAGCTCCTACGAGCAGTACTTC. This rearrangement joins TRBV7-9 to TRBJ2-7, with TRBD2 matching over 8 bases. Germline-derived CDR1 and CDR2 are SEHNR and FQNEAQ (reference sequence). This CDR3 spans 17 amino acids. The full variable domain, completed using reference TRBV7-9 and TRBJ2-7, is DTGVSQNPRHKITKRGQNVTFRCDPISEHNRLYWYRQTLGQGPEFLTYFQNEAQLEKSRLLSDRFSAERPKGSFSTLEIQRTEQGDSAMYLCASSQVGGGGSSYEQYFGPGTRLTVT.